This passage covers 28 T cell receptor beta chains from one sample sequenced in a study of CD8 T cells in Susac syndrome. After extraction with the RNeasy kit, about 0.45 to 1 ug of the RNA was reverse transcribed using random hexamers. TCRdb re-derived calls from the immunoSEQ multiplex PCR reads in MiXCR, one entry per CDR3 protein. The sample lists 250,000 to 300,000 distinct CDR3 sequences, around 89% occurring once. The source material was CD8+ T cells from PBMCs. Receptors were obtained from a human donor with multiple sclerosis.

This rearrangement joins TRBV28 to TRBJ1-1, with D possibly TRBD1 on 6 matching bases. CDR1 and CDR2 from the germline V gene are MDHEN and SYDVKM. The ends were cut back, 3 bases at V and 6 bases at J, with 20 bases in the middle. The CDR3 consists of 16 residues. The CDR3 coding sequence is TGTGCCAGCAGTTTGTTGGCAGGGGAGGTTATTGCTGAAGCTTTCTTT. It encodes CASSLLAGEVIAEAFF. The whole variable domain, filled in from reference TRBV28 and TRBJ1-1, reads DVKVTQSSRYLVKRTGEKVFLECVQDMDHENMFWYRQDPGLGLRLIYFSYDVKMKEKGDIPEGYSVSREKKERFSLILESASTNQTSMYLCASSLLAGEVIAEAFFGQGTRLTVV.

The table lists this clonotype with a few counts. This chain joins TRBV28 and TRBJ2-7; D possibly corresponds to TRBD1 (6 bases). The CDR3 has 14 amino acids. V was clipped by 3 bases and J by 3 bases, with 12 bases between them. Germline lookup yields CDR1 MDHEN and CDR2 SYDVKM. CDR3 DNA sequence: TGTGCCAGCAGTTTGCGGTGGGGGCTCTACGAGCAGTACTTC. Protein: CASSLRWGLYEQYF.

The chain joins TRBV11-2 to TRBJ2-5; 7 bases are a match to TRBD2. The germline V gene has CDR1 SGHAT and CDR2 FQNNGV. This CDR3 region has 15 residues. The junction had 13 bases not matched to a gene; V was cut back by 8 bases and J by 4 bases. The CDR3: CASAWTSGAIETQYF. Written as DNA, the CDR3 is TGTGCCAGCGCCTGGACGAGCGGGGCCATAGAGACCCAGTACTTC.

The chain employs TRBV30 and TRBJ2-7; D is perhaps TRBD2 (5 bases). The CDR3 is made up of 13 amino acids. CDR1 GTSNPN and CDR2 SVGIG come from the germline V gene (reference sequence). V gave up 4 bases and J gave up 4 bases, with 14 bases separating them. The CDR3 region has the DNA TGTGCCTGGACAGAGGGTAGTGGGTACGAGCAGTACTTC. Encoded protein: CAWTEGSGYEQYF.

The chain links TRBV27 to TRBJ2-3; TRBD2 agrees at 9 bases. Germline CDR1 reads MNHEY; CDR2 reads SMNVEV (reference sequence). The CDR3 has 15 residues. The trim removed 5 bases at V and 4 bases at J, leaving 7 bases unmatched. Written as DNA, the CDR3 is TGTGCCAGCAGTCCCTTAGCGGGAGCTTCAGATACGCAGTATTTT. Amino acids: CASSPLAGASDTQYF.

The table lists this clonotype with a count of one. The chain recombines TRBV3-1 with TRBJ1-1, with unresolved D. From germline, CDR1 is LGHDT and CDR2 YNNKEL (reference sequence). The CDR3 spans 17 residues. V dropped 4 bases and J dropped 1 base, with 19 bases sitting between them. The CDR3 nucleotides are TGTGCCAGCAGCCTCTTGGGAGGGCTCATGGGGAACACTGAAGCTTTCTTT. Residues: CASSLLGGLMGNTEAFF.

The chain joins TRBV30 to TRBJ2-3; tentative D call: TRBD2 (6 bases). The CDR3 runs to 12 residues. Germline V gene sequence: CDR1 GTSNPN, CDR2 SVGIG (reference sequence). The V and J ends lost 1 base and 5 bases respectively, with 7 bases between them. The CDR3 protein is CAWSASVDTQYF. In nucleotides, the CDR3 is TGTGCCTGGAGTGCTAGCGTAGATACGCAGTATTTT.

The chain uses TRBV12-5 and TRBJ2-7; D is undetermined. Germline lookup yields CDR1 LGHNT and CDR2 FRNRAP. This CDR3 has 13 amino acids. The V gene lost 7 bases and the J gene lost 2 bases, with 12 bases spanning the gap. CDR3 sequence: CASAYDAAYEQYF. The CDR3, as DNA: TGTGCTAGTGCCTATGACGCCGCCTACGAGCAGTACTTC. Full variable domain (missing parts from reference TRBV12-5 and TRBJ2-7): DARVTQTPRHKVTEMGQEVTMRCQPILGHNTVFWYRQTMMQGLELLAYFRNRAPLDDSGMPKDRFSAEMPDATLATLKIQPSEPRDSAVYFCASAYDAAYEQYFGPGTRLTVT.

The DNA of the CDR3 is TGCGCCAGCAGTACCGCGAACACCGGGGAGCTGTTTTTT. It yields the protein CASSTANTGELFF. The chain is built from TRBV5-1 and TRBJ2-2; no clear D gene. CDR3 length equals 13 residues. Trimming stripped 5 bases from V and 0 bases from J, with 5 bases between. Germline V gene sequence: CDR1 SGHRS, CDR2 YFSETQ.

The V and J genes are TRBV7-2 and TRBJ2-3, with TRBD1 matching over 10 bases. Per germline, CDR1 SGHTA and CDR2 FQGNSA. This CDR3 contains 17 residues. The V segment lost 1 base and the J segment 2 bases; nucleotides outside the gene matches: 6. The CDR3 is CASSLVGTGDFTDTQYF. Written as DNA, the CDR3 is TGTGCCAGCAGCTTAGTGGGGACAGGGGATTTCACAGATACGCAGTATTTT.

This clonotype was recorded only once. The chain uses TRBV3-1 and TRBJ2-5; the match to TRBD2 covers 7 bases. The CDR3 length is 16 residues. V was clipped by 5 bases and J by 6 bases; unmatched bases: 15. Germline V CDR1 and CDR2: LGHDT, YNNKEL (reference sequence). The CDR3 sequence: CASSSRLRGLMKTQYF. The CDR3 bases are TGTGCCAGCAGCTCTCGGTTGCGGGGGTTGATGAAGACCCAGTACTTC.

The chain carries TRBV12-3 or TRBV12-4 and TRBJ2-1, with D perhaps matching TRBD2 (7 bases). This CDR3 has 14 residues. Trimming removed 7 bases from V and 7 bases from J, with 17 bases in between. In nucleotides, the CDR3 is TGTGCCAGCATCCTTGAGCGGGACAAGAATGAGCAGTTCTTC. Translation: CASILERDKNEQFF.

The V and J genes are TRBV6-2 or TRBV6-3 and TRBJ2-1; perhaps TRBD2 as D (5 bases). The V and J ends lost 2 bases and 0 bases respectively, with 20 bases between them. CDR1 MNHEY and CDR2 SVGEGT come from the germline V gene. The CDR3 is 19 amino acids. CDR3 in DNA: TGTGCCAGCAGTTACCCCGCGAACGGGATTCTGAGCTCCTACAATGAGCAGTTCTTC. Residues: CASSYPANGILSSYNEQFF.

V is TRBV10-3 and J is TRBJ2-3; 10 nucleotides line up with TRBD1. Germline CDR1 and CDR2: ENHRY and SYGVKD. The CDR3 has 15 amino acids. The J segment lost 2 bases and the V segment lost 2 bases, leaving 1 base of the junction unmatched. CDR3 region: CAISEGTGDTDTQYF. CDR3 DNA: TGTGCCATCAGTGAGGGGACAGGGGACACAGATACGCAGTATTTT.

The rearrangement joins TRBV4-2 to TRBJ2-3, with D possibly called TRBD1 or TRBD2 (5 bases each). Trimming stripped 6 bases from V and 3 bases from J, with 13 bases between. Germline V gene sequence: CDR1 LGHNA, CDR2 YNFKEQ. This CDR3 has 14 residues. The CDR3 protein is CASRNWGGTDTQYF. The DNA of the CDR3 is TGTGCCAGCAGAAACTGGGGCGGGACAGATACGCAGTATTTT.

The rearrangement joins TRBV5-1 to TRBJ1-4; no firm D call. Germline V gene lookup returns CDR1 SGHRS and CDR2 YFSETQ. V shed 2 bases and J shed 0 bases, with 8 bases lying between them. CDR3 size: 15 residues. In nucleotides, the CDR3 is TGCGCCAGCAGCTTTATGCGGGCAACTAATGAAAAACTGTTTTTT. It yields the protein CASSFMRATNEKLFF.

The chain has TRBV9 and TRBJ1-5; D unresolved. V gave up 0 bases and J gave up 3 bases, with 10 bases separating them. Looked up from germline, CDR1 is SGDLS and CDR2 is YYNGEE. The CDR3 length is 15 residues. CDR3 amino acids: CASSVGGQFNQPQHF. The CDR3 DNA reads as TGTGCCAGCAGCGTAGGAGGTCAGTTCAATCAGCCCCAGCATTTT. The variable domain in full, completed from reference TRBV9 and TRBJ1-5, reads DSGVTQTPKHLITATGQRVTLRCSPRSGDLSVYWYQQSLDQGLQFLIQYYNGEERAKGNILERFSAQQFPDLHSELNLSSLELGDSALYFCASSVGGQFNQPQHFGDGTRLSIL.

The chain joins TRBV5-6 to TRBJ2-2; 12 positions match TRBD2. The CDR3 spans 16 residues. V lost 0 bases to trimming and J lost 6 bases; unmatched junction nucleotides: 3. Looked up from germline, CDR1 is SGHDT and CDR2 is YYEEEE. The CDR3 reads CASSLALAGGPGELFF. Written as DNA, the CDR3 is TGTGCCAGCAGCTTGGCTCTAGCGGGAGGGCCCGGGGAGCTGTTTTTT.

The CDR3 DNA is TGTGCCAGCAGCTTATCGGGGGTGGAGACCCAGTACTTC. It codes for CASSLSGVETQYF. This chain joins TRBV7-9 and TRBJ2-5; the D gene is possibly TRBD2 (6 bases). From germline, CDR1 is SEHNR and CDR2 FQNEAQ (reference sequence). CDR3 length: 13 residues. Trimming took off 2 bases at V and 5 bases at J, with 9 bases between the two ends.

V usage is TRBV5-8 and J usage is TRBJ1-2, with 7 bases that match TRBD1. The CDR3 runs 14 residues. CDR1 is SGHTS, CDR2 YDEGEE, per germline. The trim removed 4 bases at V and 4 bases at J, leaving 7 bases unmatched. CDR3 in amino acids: CASSPNRDSYGYTF. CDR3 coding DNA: TGTGCCAGCAGCCCCAACCGGGACAGCTATGGCTACACCTTC. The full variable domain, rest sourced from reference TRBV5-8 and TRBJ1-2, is EAGVTQSPTHLIKTRGQQATLRCSPISGHTSVYWYQQALGLGLQFLLWYDEGEERNRGNFPPRFSGRQFPNYSSELNVNALELEDSALYLCASSPNRDSYGYTFGSGTRLTVV.

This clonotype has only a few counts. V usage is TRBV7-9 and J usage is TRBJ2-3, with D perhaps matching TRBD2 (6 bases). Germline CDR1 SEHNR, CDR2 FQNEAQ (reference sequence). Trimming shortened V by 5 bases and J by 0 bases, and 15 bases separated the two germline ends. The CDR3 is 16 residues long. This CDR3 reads CASSPPLSGSTDTQYF. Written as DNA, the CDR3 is TGTGCCAGCAGCCCGCCTCTGAGCGGGAGCACAGATACGCAGTATTTT.

The CDR3: CASSYPRDYSYNEQFF. In DNA form, the CDR3 reads TGTGCCAGCAGTTACCCACGGGACTACTCCTACAATGAGCAGTTCTTC. The chain employs TRBV6-2 or TRBV6-3 and TRBJ2-1, with 7 bases that match TRBD2. Germline trimming cut 2 bases from V and 0 bases from J; bases unmatched to any gene: 4. This CDR3 is built from 16 residues. The germline V gene has CDR1 MNHEY and CDR2 SVGEGT.

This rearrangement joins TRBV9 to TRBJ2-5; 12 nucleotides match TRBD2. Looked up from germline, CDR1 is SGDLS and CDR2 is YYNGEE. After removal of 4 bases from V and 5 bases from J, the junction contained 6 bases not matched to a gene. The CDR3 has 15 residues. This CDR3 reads CASSPSGGDSETQYF. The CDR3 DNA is TGTGCCAGCAGCCCTAGCGGGGGGGATTCGGAGACCCAGTACTTC.

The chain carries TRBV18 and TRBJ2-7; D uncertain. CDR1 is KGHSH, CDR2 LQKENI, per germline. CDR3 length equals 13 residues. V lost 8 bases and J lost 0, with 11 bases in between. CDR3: CASHDSLSYEQYF. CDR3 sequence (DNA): TGTGCCAGCCACGACTCACTCTCCTACGAGCAGTACTTC. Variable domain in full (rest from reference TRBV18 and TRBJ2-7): NAGVMQNPRHLVRRRGQEARLRCSPMKGHSHVYWYRQLPEEGLKFMVYLQKENIIDESGMPKERFSAEFPKEGPSILRIQQVVRGDSAAYFCASHDSLSYEQYFGPGTRLTVT.

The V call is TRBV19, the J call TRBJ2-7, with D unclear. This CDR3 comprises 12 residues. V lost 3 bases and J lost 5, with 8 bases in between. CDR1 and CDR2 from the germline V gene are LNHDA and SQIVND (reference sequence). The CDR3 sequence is CASSIADHEQYF. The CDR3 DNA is TGTGCCAGTAGTATCGCAGACCACGAGCAGTACTTC.

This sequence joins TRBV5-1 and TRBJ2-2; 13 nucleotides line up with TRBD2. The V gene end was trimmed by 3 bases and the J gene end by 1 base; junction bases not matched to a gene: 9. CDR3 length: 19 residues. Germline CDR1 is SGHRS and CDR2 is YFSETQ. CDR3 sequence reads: CASSSPPGLAGLNTGELFF. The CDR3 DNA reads TGCGCCAGCAGCTCGCCACCGGGACTAGCGGGACTGAACACCGGGGAGCTGTTTTTT.

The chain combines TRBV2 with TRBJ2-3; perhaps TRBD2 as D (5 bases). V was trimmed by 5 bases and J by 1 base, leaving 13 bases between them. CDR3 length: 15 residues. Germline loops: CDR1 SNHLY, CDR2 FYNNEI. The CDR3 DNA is TGTGCCAGCAGTCAAGGGTATAGCGGCACAGATACGCAGTATTTT. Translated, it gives CASSQGYSGTDTQYF.

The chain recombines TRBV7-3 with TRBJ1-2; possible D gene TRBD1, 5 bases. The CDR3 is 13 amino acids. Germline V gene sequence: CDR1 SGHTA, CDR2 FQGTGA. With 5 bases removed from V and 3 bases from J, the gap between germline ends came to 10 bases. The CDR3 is CASSPRAHYGYTF. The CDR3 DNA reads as TGTGCCAGCAGCCCCAGGGCGCACTATGGCTACACCTTC.